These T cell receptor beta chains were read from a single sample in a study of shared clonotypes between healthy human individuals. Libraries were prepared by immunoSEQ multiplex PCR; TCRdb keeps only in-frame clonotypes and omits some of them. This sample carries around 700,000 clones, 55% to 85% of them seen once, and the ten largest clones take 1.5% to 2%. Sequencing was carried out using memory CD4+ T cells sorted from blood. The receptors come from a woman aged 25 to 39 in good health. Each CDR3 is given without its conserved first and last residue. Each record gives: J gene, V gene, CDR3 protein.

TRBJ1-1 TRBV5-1 ASSLASGRGTSEAF
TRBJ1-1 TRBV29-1 SVEISVKPTEAF
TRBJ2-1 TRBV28 ASTVGDIFNEQF
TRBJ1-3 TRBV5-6 ASSNRVNTIY
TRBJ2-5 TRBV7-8 ASGGAAETQY
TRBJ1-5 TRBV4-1 ASSQETAHSNQPQH
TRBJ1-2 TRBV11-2 ASSLGQGFNYGYT
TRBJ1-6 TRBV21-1 ASRLHIHHNSPLH
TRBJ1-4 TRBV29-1 SVEVGGEKLF
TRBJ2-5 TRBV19 ASTSGGASTTQY
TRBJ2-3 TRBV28 ASSLPGKTDTQY
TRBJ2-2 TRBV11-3 ASSPGGLAGARTGELF
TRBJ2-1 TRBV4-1 ASSQSTSGKFNEQF
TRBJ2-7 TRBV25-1 ASSEEGPAYEQY
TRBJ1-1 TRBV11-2 ASSLGTVMNTEAF
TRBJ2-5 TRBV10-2 ASRGTGPETQY
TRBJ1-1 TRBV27 ASRPRGPRDNSF
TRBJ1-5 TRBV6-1 ASSESEGGQPQH
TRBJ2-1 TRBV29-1 SVLGRASFDEQF
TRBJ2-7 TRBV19 ASSKAGGHEQY
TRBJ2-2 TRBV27 ASSRQPNTGELF
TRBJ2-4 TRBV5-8 ASSFPGSRWY
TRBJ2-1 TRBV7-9 ASSNYTGTSNEQF
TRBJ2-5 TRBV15 ATSRNPGPPETQY
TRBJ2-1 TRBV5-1 ASTIDRAGNNEQF
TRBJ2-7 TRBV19 ASSPLDRLYEQY
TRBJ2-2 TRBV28 ASSSIIAGATGELF
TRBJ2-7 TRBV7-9 ASSNHYYEQY
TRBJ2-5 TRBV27 ASRRQETQY